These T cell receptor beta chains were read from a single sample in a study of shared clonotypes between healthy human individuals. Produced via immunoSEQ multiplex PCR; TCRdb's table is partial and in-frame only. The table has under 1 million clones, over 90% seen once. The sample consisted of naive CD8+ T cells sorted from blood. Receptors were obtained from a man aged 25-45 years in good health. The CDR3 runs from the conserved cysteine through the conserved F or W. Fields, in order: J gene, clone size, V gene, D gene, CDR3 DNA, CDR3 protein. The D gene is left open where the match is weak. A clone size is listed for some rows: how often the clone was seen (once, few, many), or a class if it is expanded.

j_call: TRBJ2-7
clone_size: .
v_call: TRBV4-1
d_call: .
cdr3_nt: TGCGCCAGCAGCCAAGGACATAACTACGAGCAGTACTTC
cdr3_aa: CASSQGHNYEQYF

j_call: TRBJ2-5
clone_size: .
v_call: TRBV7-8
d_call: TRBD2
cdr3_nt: TGTGCCAGCAGCTTATCTGATAGCGGGAGCCATCGAGAGACCCAGTACTTC
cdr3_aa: CASSLSDSGSHRETQYF

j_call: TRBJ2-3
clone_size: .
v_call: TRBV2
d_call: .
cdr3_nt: TGTGCCAGCAGTGAAGCGCCCGTAACAGATACGCAGTATTTT
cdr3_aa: CASSEAPVTDTQYF

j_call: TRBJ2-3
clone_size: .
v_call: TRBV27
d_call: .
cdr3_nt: TGTGCCAGCAGTTTAGTGGGAGGCACAGATACGCAGTATTTT
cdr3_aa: CASSLVGGTDTQYF

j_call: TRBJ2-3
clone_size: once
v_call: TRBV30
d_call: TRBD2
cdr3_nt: TGTGCCTGGATTTGGACTAGCGGGGGGTTGGATACGCAGTATTTT
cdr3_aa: CAWIWTSGGLDTQYF

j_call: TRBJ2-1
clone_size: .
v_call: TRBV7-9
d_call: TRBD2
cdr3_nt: TGTGCCAGCAGAATTATAGCGGGAGGGCCAATTTATGAGCAGTTCTTC
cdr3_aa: CASRIIAGGPIYEQFF

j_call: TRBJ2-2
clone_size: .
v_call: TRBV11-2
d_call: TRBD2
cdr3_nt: TGTGCCAGCAGCGGTTTAGCGGGAGAGATCGGGGAGCTGTTTTTT
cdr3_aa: CASSGLAGEIGELFF

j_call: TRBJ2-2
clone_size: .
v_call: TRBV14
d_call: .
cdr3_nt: TGTGCCAGCAGCCAAGAGGCCGGGGAGCTGTTTTTT
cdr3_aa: CASSQEAGELFF

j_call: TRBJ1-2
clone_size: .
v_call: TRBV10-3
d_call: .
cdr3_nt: TGTGCCATCAGTGGACTTGGACAGACCGTTTATGGCTACACCTTC
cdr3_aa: CAISGLGQTVYGYTF

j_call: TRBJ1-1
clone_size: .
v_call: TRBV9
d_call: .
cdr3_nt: TGTGCCAGCAGCCCCCGTGATTGGGGGGCTTTCATGAACACTGAAGCTTTCTTT
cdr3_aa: CASSPRDWGAFMNTEAFF

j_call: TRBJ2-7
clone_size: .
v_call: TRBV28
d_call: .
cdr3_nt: TGTGCCAGCAGTAAAGGGACTTTCGAGCAGTACTTC
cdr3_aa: CASSKGTFEQYF

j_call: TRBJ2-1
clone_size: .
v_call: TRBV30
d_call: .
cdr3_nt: TGTGCCTGGAGATTAGATAGCTCCTACAATGAGCAGTTCTTC
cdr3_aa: CAWRLDSSYNEQFF

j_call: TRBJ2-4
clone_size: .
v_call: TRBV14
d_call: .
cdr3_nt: TGTGCCAGCAGCCAAGATGTACGGGGGACGGGTAGAAACATTCAGTACTTC
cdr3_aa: CASSQDVRGTGRNIQYF

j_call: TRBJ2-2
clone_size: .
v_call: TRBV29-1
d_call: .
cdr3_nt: TGCACTCCTCAGGACAGCAACACCGGGGAGCTGTTTTTT
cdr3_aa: CTPQDSNTGELFF

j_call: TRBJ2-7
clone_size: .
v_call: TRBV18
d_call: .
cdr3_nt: TGTGCCAGCTCACCACCGACAGAAGGAGTTTACGAGCAGTACTTC
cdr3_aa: CASSPPTEGVYEQYF

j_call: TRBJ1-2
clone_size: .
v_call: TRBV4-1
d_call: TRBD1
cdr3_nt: TGCGCCAGTTCTCTCACAGGGGACCCCTATGGCTACACCTTC
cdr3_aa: CASSLTGDPYGYTF